These T cell receptor beta chains were read from a single sample in a study of blood T cell repertoires in COVID-19. Assay: immunoSEQ multiplex PCR; the TCRdb copy retains only in-frame clones and omits some. The sample shows roughly 260,000 clones, about 91% of them seen only once. Sequences were obtained from PBMCs or T cells enriched from blood (not recorded which). The source is a human donor in a cohort exposed to, infected with or recovered from COVID-19 (not recorded which). The donor label of this sample is uncertain. CDR3s include the opening cysteine and the closing phenylalanine or tryptophan. A D gene is named only where the DNA matches it firmly. Size tells how often a clone was seen (once, few, many) or the class of an expanded clone, and some rows leave it out.

v_call	clone_size	d_call	j_call	cdr3_nt	cdr3_aa
TRBV29-1	.	.	TRBJ1-4	TGCAGCCCGCCTTCGACAGGCGTAGCAACTAATGAAAAACTGTTTTTT	CSPPSTGVATNEKLFF
TRBV27	.	.	TRBJ2-5	TGTGCCAGCAGTTTAGGCGGAGACTCACAAGAGACCCAGTACTTC	CASSLGGDSQETQYF
TRBV5-4	.	.	TRBJ2-5	TGTGCCAGCAGCTTGGGGCTAGGTCCCCAGTACTTC	CASSLGLGPQYF
TRBV10-2	once	TRBD2	TRBJ2-3	TGCGCCAGCAAGGGACTAGCGGGGAGTCTCGCCGGCACAGATACGCAGTATTTT	CASKGLAGSLAGTDTQYF
TRBV24-1	.	.	TRBJ1-5	TGTGCCACCAGCCAGGGGTCAGGGCAGCCCCAGCATTTT	CATSQGSGQPQHF
TRBV19	.	TRBD1	TRBJ1-1	TGTGCCAGTAACGGACAGGTTTTCACTGAAGCTTTCTTT	CASNGQVFTEAFF
TRBV2	.	.	TRBJ2-7	TGTGCCAGCAGATTTACAGGGACCGAGCAGTACTTC	CASRFTGTEQYF
TRBV4-1	.	.	TRBJ1-2	TGCGCCAGCAGCCAAAAGGGGGGGCAGGAGAGGTTATATGGCTACACCTTC	CASSQKGGQERLYGYTF
TRBV2	.	TRBD1	TRBJ1-2	TGTGCCAGCAATAAAGGGACAGATGGCTACACCTTC	CASNKGTDGYTF
TRBV6-5	once	.	TRBJ1-1	TGTGCCAGCAGTTATCGGACTGCTTTTAGCGCTGAAGCTTTCTTT	CASSYRTAFSAEAFF
TRBV7-6	.	.	TRBJ1-3	TGTGCCAGCAGCAGATTAGGGGATGGGTATGGAAACACCATATATTTT	CASSRLGDGYGNTIYF
TRBV19	.	TRBD1	TRBJ2-3	TGTGCCAGTAGTATACGGTGGACAGGGGGCAGGACAGATACGCAGTATTTT	CASSIRWTGGRTDTQYF
TRBV9	.	TRBD1	TRBJ1-2	TGTGCCAGCAGCGCATCAGAGACAGGGCACACCTTC	CASSASETGHTF
TRBV7-2	.	.	TRBJ1-2	TGTGCCAGCAGCTTGGCAGGCCCGCTAGCCGGCTACACCTTC	CASSLAGPLAGYTF
TRBV24-1	.	TRBD2	TRBJ2-3	TGTGCCACCAGTGATTCCACGGGGGCGGGGGGGCCAGAAGATACGCAGTATTTT	CATSDSTGAGGPEDTQYF
TRBV2	.	TRBD2	TRBJ2-7	TGTGCCACAACCGGGACGGAGGGACTACCCGAACTCCCACCCTACGAGCAGTACTTC	CATTGTEGLPELPPYEQYF
TRBV7-2	.	TRBD1	TRBJ1-1	TGTGCCAGCAGCGGCAGGACAGGGAGGAACACTGAAGCTTTCTTT	CASSGRTGRNTEAFF
TRBV30	.	TRBD1	TRBJ1-5	TGTGCCTGGGGGGGCCCTCCGACAGGGTTTAGCAATCAGCCCCAGCATTTT	CAWGGPPTGFSNQPQHF
TRBV9	.	.	TRBJ2-2	TGTGCCAGCAGCGCCGGGGTAGTCGGGGAGCTGTTTTTT	CASSAGVVGELFF
TRBV18	.	.	TRBJ1-5	TGTGCCAGCTCACTGAGGCAGGGTGAGCCCCAGCATTTT	CASSLRQGEPQHF
TRBV11-2	.	.	TRBJ2-3	TGTGCCAGCAGCTTTGACGGGTGGGGCACAGATACGCAGTATTTT	CASSFDGWGTDTQYF
TRBV12-5	.	.	TRBJ1-5	TGTGCTAGTGGTTGCCCCGAGCCCGTGAGCAATCAGCCCCAGCATTTT	CASGCPEPVSNQPQHF
TRBV30	.	.	TRBJ1-2	TGTGCCTGGGCTCGCTTAACATATGGCTACACCTTC	CAWARLTYGYTF